These 24 T cell receptor beta chains originate from one sample sequenced in a study of shared clonotypes between healthy human individuals. Sequencing was performed with immunoSEQ multiplex PCR; in TCRdb, only in-frame clones are kept and a portion is missing. The sample holds some 500,000 clones, 90% to 97% seen once. Sequencing was carried out using naive CD4+ T cells sorted from blood. Regarding subset: CD45RA+ positively selected. The receptors derive from a woman in her 30s in good health.

V and J are TRBV5-1 and TRBJ1-1; the match to TRBD1 covers 7 bases. The ends lost 3 bases at V and 2 bases at J; junction bases unmatched: 4. The CDR3 has 14 residues. The V gene's germline CDR1 is SGHRS and CDR2 YFSETQ. CDR3 nucleotides: TGCGCCAGCAGCTCTTCAGGGGGAAACACTGAAGCTTTCTTT. This translates into CASSSSGGNTEAFF.

This chain joins TRBV7-9 and TRBJ2-7, with 7 bases that match TRBD2. The germline gives CDR1 SEHNR, CDR2 FQNEAQ (reference sequence). The V gene end was trimmed by 0 bases and the J gene end by 2 bases; junction bases not matched to a gene: 16. The length of the CDR3 is 19 residues. In nucleotides, the CDR3 is TGTGCCAGCAGCTTAGCTGTTACCGGGCGGGGCGGGAGCACCTACGAGCAGTACTTC. Its protein product is CASSLAVTGRGGSTYEQYF. Filled out from reference TRBV7-9 and TRBJ2-7, the complete variable domain reads DTGVSQNPRHKITKRGQNVTFRCDPISEHNRLYWYRQTLGQGPEFLTYFQNEAQLEKSRLLSDRFSAERPKGSFSTLEIQRTEQGDSAMYLCASSLAVTGRGGSTYEQYFGPGTRLTVT.

The chain combines TRBV19 with TRBJ2-1, with 13 bases lining up with TRBD2. Germline V gene lookup returns CDR1 LNHDA and CDR2 SQIVND (reference sequence). J lost 4 bases, V lost 6 bases, and 3 bases had no gene match. The CDR3 has 15 residues. The CDR3 DNA is TGTGCCAGTAGACGGACTAGCGGGAGTTACAATGAGCAGTTCTTC. Protein: CASRRTSGSYNEQFF.

The rearrangement uses TRBV5-1 and TRBJ2-5; tentatively, D is TRBD1 (5 bases). The CDR3 extends over 13 amino acids. Germline V CDR1 and CDR2: SGHRS, YFSETQ. V lost 5 bases, J lost 7 bases, and 15 bases lay in between. The CDR3 nucleotides read TGCGCCAGCAGGCGAGACAGTGAAGGGACCCAGTACTTC. This gives the protein CASRRDSEGTQYF.

This clone was detected a few times. J is TRBJ2-7 and V is TRBV9, with TRBD2 as a possible D gene (5 bases). Germline assignment: CDR1 SGDLS and CDR2 YYNGEE. Trimming removed 0 bases at V and 1 base at J, with 8 bases between. CDR3 length: 14 residues. The CDR3 reads CASSVGTPSYEQYF. The CDR3 region has the DNA TGTGCCAGCAGCGTAGGGACTCCTTCCTACGAGCAGTACTTC.

The rearrangement links TRBV4-1 to TRBJ2-1, with 8 bases lining up with TRBD2. Germline V CDR1 and CDR2: MGHRA, YSYEKL. J gave up 5 bases and V 4 bases, and 13 bases lay outside the gene matches. The CDR3 runs 17 residues. Here the CDR3 reads CASSRYTSGLGDNEQFF. The DNA of the CDR3 is TGCGCCAGCAGCCGGTACACTTCGGGACTAGGGGACAATGAGCAGTTCTTC.

This rearrangement joins TRBV6-6 to TRBJ1-1; no clear D. Trimming removed 6 bases at V and 3 bases at J, with 14 bases between. The length of the CDR3 is 14 residues. Germline-derived CDR1 and CDR2 are MNHNY and SVGAGI (reference sequence). The CDR3 region is CASRNSMTYTEAFF. CDR3 nucleotide sequence: TGTGCCAGCAGAAACTCGATGACGTACACTGAAGCTTTCTTT.

The V and J genes are TRBV2 and TRBJ1-1; D is unresolved. Germline V lookup: CDR1 SNHLY, CDR2 FYNNEI. V gave up 4 bases and J gave up 0 bases, with 9 bases separating them. CDR3 length: 14 amino acids. CDR3 sequence reads: CASSVERLNTEAFF. CDR3 DNA sequence: TGTGCCAGCAGTGTGGAACGGCTGAACACTGAAGCTTTCTTT.

This chain links TRBV14 with TRBJ2-7; perhaps TRBD1 as D (6 bases). Trimming took off 3 bases at V and 1 base at J, with 10 bases between the two ends. The length of the CDR3 is 14 residues. Germline V gene sequence: CDR1 SGHDN, CDR2 FVKESK. The CDR3 DNA is TGTGCCAGCAGCCAGTGGGGACATTCCTACGAGCAGTACTTC. Translation gives CASSQWGHSYEQYF.

The V call is TRBV9, the J call TRBJ2-7; 8 nucleotides match TRBD1. CDR1 SGDLS and CDR2 YYNGEE come from the germline V gene. The V gene end was trimmed by 0 bases and the J gene end by 3 bases; junction bases not matched to a gene: 5. The CDR3 runs 15 residues. The CDR3 nucleotides are TGTGCCAGCAGCGTAGGAGGGGACAGGATCTACGAGCAGTACTTC. Protein: CASSVGGDRIYEQYF.

This chain connects TRBV11-2 to TRBJ2-7; perhaps TRBD1 as D (6 bases). The CDR3 has 15 amino acids. V shed 7 bases and J shed 0 bases, with 16 bases lying between them. Germline CDR1 reads SGHAT; CDR2 reads FQNNGV. In DNA, the CDR3 is TGTGCCAGCACCCGGCAGGGGCCGGTCTCCTACGAGCAGTACTTC. It codes for CASTRQGPVSYEQYF.

CDR3 coding DNA: TGTGCCAGCAGCTTTCGGGCCGGACCCGCAGGTGATGAGCAGTTCTTC. It yields the protein CASSFRAGPAGDEQFF. The chain carries TRBV5-6 and TRBJ2-1; D is undetermined. V lost 2 bases to trimming and J lost 8 bases, with 20 bases between them. The CDR3 covers 16 residues. CDR1 is SGHDT, CDR2 YYEEEE, per germline.

The chain employs TRBV6-1 and TRBJ2-7; D is ambiguous. There are 12 residues in the CDR3. With 8 bases removed from V and 0 bases from J, the gap between germline ends came to 8 bases. Germline values: CDR1 MNHNS, CDR2 SASEGT. As DNA, the CDR3 is TGTGCCAGCTTTGAAGGCTCCTACGAGCAGTACTTC. This encodes CASFEGSYEQYF.

The chain carries TRBV28 and TRBJ2-1; 14 bases match TRBD2. The V segment lost 10 bases and the J segment 6 bases; nucleotides outside the gene matches: 20. Germline-derived CDR1 and CDR2 are MDHEN and SYDVKM. This CDR3 contains 19 residues. The CDR3: CANPRGTSGSGYPPNEQFF. CDR3 coding DNA: TGTGCCAACCCGCGGGGGACTAGCGGGAGTGGATACCCCCCCAATGAGCAGTTCTTC.

This clone has just one count. The chain carries TRBV10-1 and TRBJ2-2; D gene uncertain. With 4 bases removed from V and 7 bases from J, the gap between germline ends came to 13 bases. This CDR3 spans 14 amino acids. CDR1 and CDR2 (germline): WNHNN, SYGVQD (reference sequence). The CDR3: CASSVESLGGELFF. CDR3 DNA: TGCGCCAGCAGTGTGGAATCCTTGGGCGGGGAGCTGTTTTTT.

The chain joins TRBV28 to TRBJ1-2; tentative D call: TRBD1 (5 bases). Trimming took 2 bases from V and 3 from J, leaving 19 bases between them. Germline V gives CDR1 MDHEN, CDR2 SYDVKM. CDR3 length: 17 residues. The CDR3 coding sequence is TGTGCCAGCAGTTTAGGACCTCGGCAGGGTTCGTACTATGGCTACACCTTC. This gives the protein CASSLGPRQGSYYGYTF.

This clone was recorded only once. Other DNA sequences of this sample code for an identical CDR3. This sequence joins TRBV28 and TRBJ2-7; 7 bases map to TRBD2. Germline CDR1 and CDR2: MDHEN and SYDVKM. The CDR3 has 14 amino acids. V was clipped by 5 bases and J by 4 bases; unmatched bases: 8. Here the CDR3 reads CASSLGRAPYEQYF. The CDR3 DNA reads TGTGCCAGCAGTCTTGGGAGGGCCCCGTACGAGCAGTACTTC.

The chain combines TRBV18 with TRBJ1-4; D is possibly TRBD1 (6 bases). This CDR3 is 14 amino acids long. V shed 6 bases and J shed 7 bases, with 15 bases lying between them. Per the germline V gene, CDR1 is KGHSH and CDR2 is LQKENI. CDR3 region: CASSGQTNGEKLFF. The DNA for the CDR3 is TGTGCCAGCTCCGGACAGACGAACGGTGAAAAACTGTTTTTT.

The CDR3 DNA reads as TGTGCCAGCAGTGAAAGGACAGGGGGCGCCTTTGGCAATCAGCCCCAGCATTTT. This gives the protein CASSERTGGAFGNQPQHF. The chain couples TRBV6-1 to TRBJ1-5; TRBD1 agrees at 11 bases. This CDR3 contains 18 residues. The germline gives CDR1 MNHNS, CDR2 SASEGT. V lost 2 bases, J lost 2 bases, and 8 bases stayed unmatched.

In DNA, the CDR3 is TGTGCCAGCAGTGAAAGGACTAGCTACTACGAGCAGTACTTC. This encodes CASSERTSYYEQYF. This chain uses TRBV2 with TRBJ2-7, with TRBD2 matching 8 bases. Trimming took 2 bases from V and 3 from J; bases not matched to a gene: 3. This CDR3 has 14 amino acids. Germline CDR1 is SNHLY and CDR2 is FYNNEI. Complete variable domain (other parts from reference TRBV2 and TRBJ2-7): EPEVTQTPSHQVTQMGQEVILRCVPISNHLYFYWYRQILGQKVEFLVSFYNNEISEKSEIFDDQFSVERPDGSNFTLKIRSTKLEDSAMYFCASSERTSYYEQYFGPGTRLTVT.

This chain joins TRBV13 and TRBJ2-5; the D is unclear. The length of the CDR3 is 18 residues. Deletions cut 0 bases from V and 1 base from J, with 18 bases between. Germline lookup yields CDR1 PRHDT and CDR2 FYEKMQ (reference sequence). In DNA form, the CDR3 reads TGTGCCAGCAGCTTAGGCCGGGTTCATGGGTTTCCCCAAGAGACCCAGTACTTC. Translating it yields CASSLGRVHGFPQETQYF.

The chain employs TRBV6-1 and TRBJ2-7; TRBD1 agrees at 7 bases. CDR1 and CDR2 from the germline V gene are MNHNS and SASEGT. The CDR3 sequence is 15 residues long. V gave up 7 bases and J gave up 3 bases; unmatched junction bases: 12. As DNA, the CDR3 is TGTGCCAGCATACTCGAGACAGGGATCGGCTACGAGCAGTACTTC. Protein: CASILETGIGYEQYF.

CDR3: CASSIQESNQPQHF. The CDR3 DNA reads TGTGCCAGTAGTATACAGGAGAGCAATCAGCCCCAGCATTTT. V and J are TRBV19 and TRBJ1-5; D remains unclear. The V gene's germline CDR1 is LNHDA and CDR2 SQIVND (reference sequence). V was shortened by 2 bases and J by 1 base, with 6 bases between the two germline ends. The CDR3 sequence is 14 residues long.

The J gene is TRBJ2-5, the V gene TRBV5-1, with 8 bases that match TRBD1. CDR1 SGHRS and CDR2 YFSETQ come from the germline V gene. With V trimmed by 1 base and J by 4 bases, 6 bases remained unmatched. This CDR3 is 15 amino acids long. This chain's CDR3 is CASSLQGATRETQYF. CDR3 DNA sequence: TGCGCCAGCAGCTTGCAGGGGGCTACGAGAGAGACCCAGTACTTC.